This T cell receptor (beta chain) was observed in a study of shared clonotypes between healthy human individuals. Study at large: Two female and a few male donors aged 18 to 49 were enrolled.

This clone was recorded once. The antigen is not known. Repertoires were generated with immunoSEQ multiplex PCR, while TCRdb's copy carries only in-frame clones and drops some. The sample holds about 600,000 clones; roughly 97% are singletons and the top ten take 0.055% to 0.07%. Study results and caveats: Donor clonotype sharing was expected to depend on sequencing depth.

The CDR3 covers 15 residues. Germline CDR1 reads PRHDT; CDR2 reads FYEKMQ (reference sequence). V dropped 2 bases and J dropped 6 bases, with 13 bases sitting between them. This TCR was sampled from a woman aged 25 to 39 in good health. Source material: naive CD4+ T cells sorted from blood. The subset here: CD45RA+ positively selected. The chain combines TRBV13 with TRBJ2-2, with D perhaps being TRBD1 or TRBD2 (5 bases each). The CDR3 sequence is CASSLFGTLAGELFF. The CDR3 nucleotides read TGTGCCAGCAGCTTATTCGGGACGTTGGCCGGGGAGCTGTTTTTT.